The next 26 T cell receptor beta chains were all read from a single sample in a study of cytomegalovirus exposure and HLA in healthy donors. With 60 Vbeta and 13 Jbeta primers, the PCR was carried out. TCRdb's table, derived via immunoSEQ multiplex PCR, lists solely in-frame clones and lacks some. The sample has 95,000 to 150,000 clones, approximately 78% seen once. The source material was PBMCs. The receptors derive from a man younger than 40 in good health and CMV-seropositive.

The rearrangement uses TRBV9 and TRBJ2-7; D possibly corresponds to TRBD2 (5 bases). Per germline, CDR1 SGDLS and CDR2 YYNGEE. This CDR3 has 14 amino acids. Deletions cut 1 base from V and 5 bases from J, with 13 bases between. The CDR3 sequence is CASSVRWESHEQYF. DNA of the CDR3: TGTGCCAGCAGCGTAAGGTGGGAGAGCCACGAGCAGTACTTC.

The CDR3 loop reads CASSSVRQETQYF. The CDR3 DNA reads TGTGCCAGCAGCTCGGTGAGGCAAGAGACCCAGTACTTC. The V call is TRBV7-2, the J call TRBJ2-5, with D hard to call. Germline assignment: CDR1 SGHTA and CDR2 FQGNSA. Deletions cut 4 bases from V and 2 bases from J, with 8 bases between. This CDR3 has 13 amino acids.

J is TRBJ2-5 and V is TRBV5-1; a weak D match, TRBD2 (5 bases). The V gene's germline CDR1 is SGHRS and CDR2 YFSETQ. The CDR3 length is 15 residues. V dropped 7 bases and J dropped 4 bases, with 20 bases sitting between them. Written as DNA, the CDR3 is TGCGCCAGCTACCTTCGGGGTCTCCCCGCAGAGACCCAGTACTTC. Protein: CASYLRGLPAETQYF.

There are a few counts of this clone. The V call is TRBV5-1, the J call TRBJ1-5, with D unclear. Trimming left V 0 bases short and J 0 bases short, with 7 bases between. Germline V gene lookup returns CDR1 SGHRS and CDR2 YFSETQ. The CDR3 contains 15 residues. The CDR3 protein is CASSLVGSSNQPQHF. Here the CDR3 DNA reads TGCGCCAGCAGCTTGGTGGGGAGTAGCAATCAGCCCCAGCATTTT.

The chain carries TRBV29-1 and TRBJ1-2, with D possibly TRBD1 on 6 matching bases. V shed 5 bases and J shed 7 bases, with 23 bases lying between them. The CDR3 runs 15 residues. In germline, CDR1 is SQVTM, CDR2 ANQGSEA. CDR3 protein: CSVLGFTGYSRGYTF. CDR3 in DNA: TGCAGCGTTCTCGGTTTTACAGGGTATTCCCGTGGCTACACCTTC.

The gene calls are TRBV2 and TRBJ2-7, with 7 bases fitting TRBD1. V shed 5 bases, J shed 3 bases, and the junction held 7 bases outside the gene matches. The CDR3 length is 14 residues. Germline V gives CDR1 SNHLY, CDR2 FYNNEI. CDR3 in amino acids: CASSPQGMGYEQYF. CDR3 DNA: TGTGCCAGCAGTCCACAGGGGATGGGCTACGAGCAGTACTTC. Using reference TRBV2 and TRBJ2-7 for the parts outside the CDR3, the full variable domain is EPEVTQTPSHQVTQMGQEVILRCVPISNHLYFYWYRQILGQKVEFLVSFYNNEISEKSEIFDDQFSVERPDGSNFTLKIRSTKLEDSAMYFCASSPQGMGYEQYFGPGTRLTVT.

The rearrangement uses TRBV27 and TRBJ1-1; D remains unclear. Per germline, CDR1 MNHEY and CDR2 SMNVEV (reference sequence). The CDR3 loop spans 16 amino acids. V lost 5 bases, J lost 6 bases, and 22 bases lay in between. The CDR3 protein is CASSPTRSPRTSEAFF. DNA of the CDR3: TGTGCCAGCAGTCCGACTCGTAGTCCCCGAACGTCTGAAGCTTTCTTT.

The V and J genes are TRBV6-1 and TRBJ2-7; D might be TRBD1 (6 bases). Germline V gene data show CDR1 as MNHNS and CDR2 as SASEGT. The CDR3 totals 15 residues. V shed 4 bases and J shed 2 bases, with 15 bases lying between them. As DNA, the CDR3 is TGTGCCAGCAGTGTCCGCCTATCAGGGGCCTACGAGCAGTACTTC. Amino acids: CASSVRLSGAYEQYF.

V is TRBV5-5 and J is TRBJ1-5, with D perhaps matching TRBD1 (5 bases). Germline lookup yields CDR1 SGHKS and CDR2 YYEKEE (reference sequence). V lost 4 bases to trimming and J lost 0 bases, with 14 bases between them. The CDR3 spans 16 residues. The CDR3 DNA reads TGTGCCAGCAGCCTAAGAATGACAGTTAGCAATCAGCCCCAGCATTTT. Its protein is CASSLRMTVSNQPQHF. The complete variable domain, with remaining parts taken from reference TRBV5-5 and TRBJ1-5, reads DAGVTQSPTHLIKTRGQQVTLRCSPISGHKSVSWYQQVLGQGPQFIFQYYEKEERGRGNFPDRFSARQFPNYSSELNVNALLLGDSALYLCASSLRMTVSNQPQHFGDGTRLSIL.

This chain connects TRBV9 to TRBJ2-5, with 15 nucleotides matching TRBD2. The CDR3 length is 15 residues. The V and J ends lost 4 bases and 11 bases, in that order; junction bases with no gene match: 9. Germline lookup yields CDR1 SGDLS and CDR2 YYNGEE. In DNA form, the CDR3 reads TGTGCCAGCAGCATCGAAGGACTAGCGGGAGGGGAGCAGTACTTC. Translation: CASSIEGLAGGEQYF.

The CDR3: CASSELGLAGFEQFF. CDR3 sequence (DNA): TGTGCCAGCAGTGAGTTGGGACTAGCGGGCTTTGAGCAGTTCTTC. This chain uses TRBV6-4 with TRBJ2-1; 12 nucleotides match TRBD2. CDR3 length equals 15 residues. V was clipped by 3 bases and J by 9 bases; unmatched bases: 6. Per germline, CDR1 MRHNA and CDR2 SNTAGT.

The V gene is TRBV27, the J gene TRBJ1-1, with a possible D match to TRBD1 (6 bases). V dropped 5 bases and J dropped 0 bases, with 19 bases sitting between them. CDR3 length equals 17 residues. Germline CDR1 is MNHEY and CDR2 is SMNVEV (reference sequence). CDR3 in amino acids: CASSLRTGLVMNTEAFF. The DNA for the CDR3 is TGTGCCAGCAGTCTAAGAACAGGGCTGGTTATGAACACTGAAGCTTTCTTT.

The chain couples TRBV5-1 to TRBJ2-5, with 11 positions matching TRBD2. The germline gives CDR1 SGHRS, CDR2 YFSETQ. Losses at the gene ends were 4 bases for V and 2 bases for J; bases not matched to a gene: 7. This CDR3 spans 16 amino acids. Here the CDR3 reads CASSQTSGSRQETQYF. The CDR3 DNA is TGCGCCAGCAGCCAAACTAGCGGGAGTAGACAAGAGACCCAGTACTTC. Drawing the rest from reference TRBV5-1 and TRBJ2-5, the complete variable domain is KAGVTQTPRYLIKTRGQQVTLSCSPISGHRSVSWYQQTPGQGLQFLFEYFSETQRNKGNFPGRFSGRQFSNSRSEMNVSTLELGDSALYLCASSQTSGSRQETQYFGPGTRLLVL.

The gene calls are TRBV27 and TRBJ2-5; no definite D call. The CDR3 spans 15 residues. Trimming took 8 bases from V and 5 from J, leaving 21 bases between them. Germline CDR1 reads MNHEY; CDR2 reads SMNVEV (reference sequence). The CDR3: CASGSSVGPAETQYF. DNA for the CDR3: TGTGCCAGCGGTTCGAGTGTGGGCCCGGCGGAGACCCAGTACTTC.

V is TRBV10-3 and J is TRBJ1-3; weak D call: TRBD1 (6 bases). The germline V gene has CDR1 ENHRY and CDR2 SYGVKD. The length of the CDR3 is 13 residues. Trimming took 0 bases from V and 10 from J, leaving 10 bases between them. The CDR3 DNA follows: TGTGCCATCAGTGAGTCGGGGGCAGGGACCATATATTTT. This codes for CAISESGAGTIYF.

The V call is TRBV6-5, the J call TRBJ2-7; D possibly corresponds to TRBD1 (6 bases). The CDR3 covers 14 residues. V was shortened by 6 bases and J by 7 bases, with 19 bases between the two germline ends. Germline V gene sequence: CDR1 MNHEY, CDR2 SVGAGI. CDR3 DNA: TGTGCCAGCAGGAGGGGGAATCCGTTGGGAGAGCAGTACTTC. Protein sequence: CASRRGNPLGEQYF.

This clone was seen a few times. This chain joins TRBV27 and TRBJ1-5, with unresolved D. V was trimmed by 8 bases and J by 5 bases, leaving 22 bases between them. Germline CDR1 MNHEY, CDR2 SMNVEV (reference sequence). This CDR3 has 16 residues. Here the CDR3 reads CASSKGALELHQPQHF. The CDR3 DNA follows: TGTGCCAGCTCAAAAGGAGCGCTAGAATTACATCAGCCCCAGCATTTT.

The rearrangement links TRBV2 to TRBJ2-1; 7 bases agree with TRBD2. J gave up 13 bases and V 0 bases, and 9 bases lay outside the gene matches. CDR1 and CDR2 (germline): SNHLY, FYNNEI. The length of the CDR3 is 14 residues. The CDR3 region is CASSEAVRGSIQFF. For the CDR3, the DNA is TGTGCCAGCAGTGAAGCCGTTCGCGGGAGCATTCAGTTCTTC.

J is TRBJ1-2 and V is TRBV27, with 7 bases matching TRBD1. V shed 2 bases, J shed 6 bases, and the junction held 6 bases outside the gene matches. The CDR3 is made up of 14 amino acids. Germline V gene lookup returns CDR1 MNHEY and CDR2 SMNVEV (reference sequence). The CDR3 spells CASSLHRQGNGYTF. As DNA, the CDR3 is TGTGCCAGCAGTTTACATCGACAGGGTAATGGCTACACCTTC.

The rearrangement uses TRBV4-2 and TRBJ2-3; D might be TRBD2 (6 bases). The CDR3 consists of 15 residues. The germline CDR1 and CDR2 sequences are LGHNA and YNFKEQ. Trimming pared 4 bases from V and 6 bases from J, leaving 17 bases between. This CDR3 reads CASSRNPGGADTQYF. CDR3 DNA: TGTGCCAGCAGCCGTAACCCAGGAGGGGCGGATACGCAGTATTTT.

V is TRBV7-8 and J is TRBJ1-1; D call uncertain. The V end lost 5 bases, the J end lost 1 base, and 14 bases lay between the germline ends. Per germline, CDR1 SGHVS and CDR2 FQNEAQ. The CDR3 has 15 amino acids. Here the CDR3 reads CASSIGSWRNTEAFF. In DNA form, the CDR3 reads TGTGCCAGCAGCATAGGGTCGTGGAGGAACACTGAAGCTTTCTTT.

This clone was recorded only once. The J gene is TRBJ2-7, the V gene TRBV30, with a weak D call TRBD2 (6 bases). Germline values: CDR1 GTSNPN, CDR2 SVGIG (reference sequence). The CDR3 is 9 amino acids. The CDR3 DNA reads as TGTGCTGCGGCGGGGGAGCAGTACTTC. Its translation is CAAAGEQYF.

The chain joins TRBV27 to TRBJ2-7; D remains ambiguous. The CDR3 contains 12 residues. The V end lost 4 bases, the J end lost 6 bases, and 10 bases lay between the germline ends. Germline CDR1 MNHEY, CDR2 SMNVEV (reference sequence). CDR3 nucleotide sequence: TGTGCCAGCAGTTACCGAGGTGGCGAGCAGTACTTC. Translating it yields CASSYRGGEQYF.

V and J are TRBV30 and TRBJ2-7; 8 bases fit TRBD1. Trimming cost V 4 bases and J 2 bases; bases outside gene matches: 10. CDR3 length equals 15 residues. Germline CDR1 GTSNPN, CDR2 SVGIG (reference sequence). The CDR3 DNA is TGTGCCTGGACGGACAGGGAGGCTTACGCCTACGAGCAGTACTTC. Its translation is CAWTDREAYAYEQYF.

The chain couples TRBV2 to TRBJ2-2; 14 positions agree with TRBD2. The V segment lost 6 bases and the J segment 8 bases; nucleotides outside the gene matches: 5. Germline V gives CDR1 SNHLY, CDR2 FYNNEI. This CDR3 has 15 amino acids. The CDR3 DNA follows: TGTGCCAGCAGGGGACTAGCGGGAGTATCGGGGGAGCTGTTTTTT. Translation gives CASRGLAGVSGELFF.

This chain links TRBV2 with TRBJ2-1; TRBD2 agrees at 15 bases. This CDR3 contains 20 residues. V was clipped by 7 bases and J by 5 bases; unmatched bases: 18. Germline CDR1 SNHLY, CDR2 FYNNEI. The CDR3 spells CASIINGTSGRLTQNNEQFF. CDR3 bases: TGTGCCAGCATTATAAATGGGACTAGCGGGAGGTTGACACAGAACAATGAGCAGTTCTTC.